The 27 T cell receptor beta chains below were found in one sample sequenced in a study of blood T cells in healthy people across ages. Using a J-beta primer mix together with a sample-barcoded 5' primer, a second PCR was run for roughly 6 to 11 cycles. TCRdb reprocessed the 5' RACE reads with MiXCR, giving one entry per CDR3 protein. The sample lists 540,000 or so distinct CDR3 sequences; 25% to 30% were seen once. Sequencing used blood. The receptors were sampled from a woman aged 70-85 years in good health.

This clonotype was observed a handful of times. The rearrangement links TRBV12-3 or TRBV12-4 to TRBJ2-5; no firm D call. The V and J ends lost 7 bases and 3 bases respectively, with 15 bases between them. The CDR3 has 14 residues. This chain's CDR3 is CASTALTPKETQYF. The CDR3 DNA reads TGTGCCAGCACGGCCCTCACTCCTAAAGAGACCCAGTACTTC.

The chain has TRBV4-2 and TRBJ2-2, with 15 bases lining up with TRBD2. The CDR3 sequence is 16 residues long. Looked up from germline, CDR1 is LGHNA and CDR2 is YNFKEQ. Unmatched junction bases numbered 5, after V lost 5 bases and J lost 7 bases. Here the CDR3 reads CASSKRTSGGVGELFF. The CDR3 bases are TGTGCCAGCAGCAAACGGACTAGCGGGGGGGTCGGGGAGCTGTTTTTT.

V and J are TRBV5-4 and TRBJ2-7; D is unclear. Germline V CDR1 and CDR2: SGHNT, YYREEE (reference sequence). Trimming shortened V by 1 base and J by 7 bases, and 12 bases separated the two germline ends. This CDR3 is built from 13 residues. CDR3 region: CASSLWMGQEQYF. In nucleotides, the CDR3 is TGTGCCAGCAGCTTGTGGATGGGTCAAGAGCAGTACTTC. Combining the CDR3 with reference TRBV5-4 and TRBJ2-7 gives the whole variable domain ETGVTQSPTHLIKTRGQQVTLRCSSQSGHNTVSWYQQALGQGPQFIFQYYREEENGRGNFPPRFSGLQFPNYSSELNVNALELDDSALYLCASSLWMGQEQYFGPGTRLTVT.

The rearrangement uses TRBV27 and TRBJ1-2, with 7 nucleotides matching TRBD1. The CDR3 has 19 amino acids. The germline gives CDR1 MNHEY, CDR2 SMNVEV (reference sequence). Losses at the gene ends were 1 base for V and 1 base for J; bases not matched to a gene: 15. DNA of the CDR3: TGTGCCAGCAGTTTATATGGGACAGCTCTATCAAACGTTAACTATGGCTACACCTTC. Its translation is CASSLYGTALSNVNYGYTF.

The chain couples TRBV7-2 to TRBJ2-5; 12 bases map to TRBD2. The CDR3 runs to 17 residues. The junction had 10 bases not matched to a gene; V was cut back by 1 base and J by 7 bases. Germline values: CDR1 SGHTA, CDR2 FQGNSA. CDR3 sequence reads: CASSLEASGGARATQYF. The CDR3 DNA sequence: TGTGCCAGCAGCTTAGAGGCTAGCGGGGGGGCTCGAGCGACCCAGTACTTC.

In this sample, this clonotype turned up a few times. J is TRBJ1-5 and V is TRBV12-5; tentatively, D is TRBD1 (6 bases). This CDR3 is built from 16 residues. Germline CDR1 is LGHNT and CDR2 is FRNRAP. V lost 1 base and J lost 9, with 19 bases in between. The CDR3 region has the DNA TGTGCTAGTGGTTTGGAACAGGGCAGCCTTCGGGGGCCCCAGCATTTT. As protein: CASGLEQGSLRGPQHF.

This clonotype was found a few times. CDR3 protein: CSAEDFNEQFF. The CDR3 DNA reads as TGCAGTGCTGAGGACTTCAATGAGCAGTTCTTC. The chain employs TRBV20-1 and TRBJ2-1; maybe TRBD2 (5 bases). Trimming removed 5 bases at V and 6 bases at J, with 8 bases between. Germline V gene data show CDR1 as DFQATT and CDR2 as SNEGSKA (reference sequence). The CDR3 loop spans 11 amino acids.

The gene calls are TRBV12-3 or TRBV12-4 and TRBJ2-7; D might be TRBD2 (5 bases). Deletions cut 5 bases from V and 0 bases from J, with 17 bases between. There are 16 residues in the CDR3. The CDR3 DNA reads TGTGCCAGCAGTCCGGCGGGCTCGGGTGGCTCCTACGAGCAGTACTTC. Translated, it gives CASSPAGSGGSYEQYF.

The rearrangement uses TRBV20-1 and TRBJ1-3, with D possibly TRBD1 on 6 matching bases. Germline CDR1 and CDR2: DFQATT and SNEGSKA (reference sequence). This CDR3 comprises 16 residues. Trimming pared 2 bases from V and 5 bases from J, leaving 19 bases between. The CDR3 bases are TGCAGTGCTAGACCAATACAGGGAGAAGAGAGAAACACCATATATTTT. Its protein product is CSARPIQGEERNTIYF.

The CDR3 region is CASSHGGNVDTQYF. The CDR3 coding sequence is TGTGCCAGCAGCCACGGGGGAAATGTGGATACGCAGTATTTT. This chain connects TRBV11-2 to TRBJ2-3, with D perhaps TRBD2 (6 bases). V was pared by 5 bases and J by 6 bases, with 15 bases between. The length of the CDR3 is 14 residues. Per germline, CDR1 SGHAT and CDR2 FQNNGV. The full variable domain, its missing parts supplied by reference TRBV11-2 and TRBJ2-3, is EAGVAQSPRYKIIEKRQSVAFWCNPISGHATLYWYQQILGQGPKLLIQFQNNGVVDDSQLPKDRFSAERLKGVDSTLKIQPAKLEDSAVYLCASSHGGNVDTQYFGPGTRLTVL.

This clonotype turned up a few times. The chain employs TRBV20-1 and TRBJ2-1; D may be TRBD2 (5 bases). CDR3 size: 15 residues. Germline-derived CDR1 and CDR2 are DFQATT and SNEGSKA (reference sequence). V was clipped by 6 bases and J by 2 bases, with 17 bases between them. CDR3 sequence (DNA): TGCAGTGCCCCTTTGTACCGGACTCCCTACAATGAGCAGTTCTTC. Its protein product is CSAPLYRTPYNEQFF.

The chain joins TRBV24-1 to TRBJ2-3; possibly TRBD2 for D (7 bases). Per the germline V gene, CDR1 is KGHDR and CDR2 is SFDVKD. V was cut by 1 base and J by 2 bases, with 15 bases left in between. This CDR3 region has 17 residues. Here the CDR3 reads CATSDFSAGAITDTQYF. The CDR3, as DNA: TGTGCCACCAGTGATTTTAGCGCGGGGGCGATCACAGATACGCAGTATTTT.

This clonotype has more than one count but fewer than ten. This chain joins TRBV6-5 and TRBJ2-3; 15 bases are shared with TRBD2. Unmatched junction bases numbered 6, after V lost 0 bases and J lost 14 bases. The V gene's germline CDR1 is MNHEY and CDR2 SVGAGI. The CDR3 covers 15 residues. CDR3 sequence reads: CASSYSRTSGGAWYF. CDR3 nucleotide sequence: TGTGCCAGCAGTTACTCGCGGACTAGCGGGGGGGCCTGGTATTTT.

The sample holds a few counts of this clonotype. V and J are TRBV12-3 or TRBV12-4 and TRBJ1-4; TRBD1 agrees at 7 bases. V gave up 4 bases and J gave up 0 bases; unmatched junction bases: 14. The CDR3 runs 19 residues. CDR3 sequence: CASSSYRGLESATNEKLFF. CDR3 nucleotides: TGTGCCAGCAGTTCCTACAGGGGTCTAGAGTCGGCAACTAATGAAAAACTGTTTTTT.

The chain is built from TRBV6-7 and TRBJ2-6; D is uncertain. TRBV6-7 is designated an ORF whose function remains uncertain. CDR3 length: 15 amino acids. V lost 3 bases and J lost 0, with 6 bases in between. CDR3 region: CASSYFRSGANVLTF. In DNA, the CDR3 is TGTGCCAGCAGTTATTTCCGCTCTGGGGCCAACGTCCTGACTTTC.

V gene TRBV7-9 combines with J gene TRBJ2-4; D call uncertain. The V end lost 5 bases, the J end lost 3 bases, and 11 bases lay between the germline ends. This CDR3 has 14 residues. The germline V gene has CDR1 SEHNR and CDR2 FQNEAQ (reference sequence). The CDR3 protein is CASSPDAYKNIQYF. In DNA form, the CDR3 reads TGTGCCAGCAGCCCGGACGCCTACAAAAACATTCAGTACTTC.

The chain joins TRBV25-1 to TRBJ2-5; D may be TRBD1 (6 bases). This CDR3 is built from 14 residues. Germline loops: CDR1 MGHDK, CDR2 SYGVNS. Trimming stripped 0 bases from V and 2 bases from J, with 7 bases between. The CDR3 reads CASSEYRGQETQYF. Written as DNA, the CDR3 is TGTGCCAGCAGTGAATATAGGGGGCAAGAGACCCAGTACTTC.

Points on this clonotype: Germline is not matched at one junction end, which may reflect a read error. The chain employs TRBV4-3 and TRBJ2-1; 7 bases agree with TRBD2. Germline loops: CDR1 LGHNA, CDR2 YSLEER. The CDR3 has 14 amino acids. CDR3 nucleotide sequence: TGCGCCAGCAGCCAAGATCGGGCAGCGGGACCCATGGTCTTC. Its translation: CASSQDRAAGPMVF.

This clonotype was recorded a few times. This sequence joins TRBV5-1 and TRBJ2-5; weak D call: TRBD1 (5 bases). Germline-derived CDR1 and CDR2 are SGHRS and YFSETQ. V was cut by 1 base and J by 4 bases, with 17 bases left in between. The CDR3 runs 16 residues. CDR3 loop: CASSLIGQGLGETQYF. CDR3 coding DNA: TGCGCCAGCAGCTTGATAGGGCAGGGTCTAGGAGAGACCCAGTACTTC.

The rearrangement links TRBV6-1 to TRBJ1-2; TRBD1 aligns across 7 bases. The V gene's germline CDR1 is MNHNS and CDR2 SASEGT. The CDR3 consists of 14 residues. Trimming removed 4 bases from V and 0 bases from J; junction bases left unmatched: 2. The CDR3 here is CASSGQGANYGYTF. The CDR3 region has the DNA TGTGCCAGCAGTGGACAGGGAGCTAACTATGGCTACACCTTC.

The rearrangement joins TRBV29-1 to TRBJ2-1; D may be TRBD1 (5 bases). The J call may be faulty, since TRBJ2-7 better matches the DNA end. Germline V gives CDR1 SQVTM, CDR2 ANQGSEA. This CDR3 region has 12 residues. CDR3 sequence: CSVVQGISEQYF. In nucleotides, the CDR3 is TGCAGCGTTGTGCAGGGAATAAGCGAGCAGTACTTC.

This clonotype showed up many times. J is TRBJ1-2 and V is TRBV7-2, with 7 bases matching TRBD1. The V gene end was trimmed by 5 bases and the J gene end by 4 bases; junction bases not matched to a gene: 10. This CDR3 spans 15 amino acids. The germline CDR1 and CDR2 sequences are SGHTA and FQGNSA. CDR3 DNA sequence: TGTGCCAGCAGCGCGACCGTGACAGGGCCCTATGGCTACACCTTC. This gives the protein CASSATVTGPYGYTF.

In its sample, this clonotype was seen a few times. Here the CDR3 DNA reads TGTGCCAGCAGTTATCGTGCTGGAGACACTGAAGCTTTCTTT. Amino acids: CASSYRAGDTEAFF. The chain joins TRBV6-5 to TRBJ1-1; D remains unclear. There are 14 residues in the CDR3. Germline V gives CDR1 MNHEY, CDR2 SVGAGI. The V end was cut by 3 bases, the J end by 3 bases, with 11 bases between.

There are many counts of this clonotype. The chain couples TRBV5-1 to TRBJ2-3; D might be TRBD2 (7 bases). Trimming took 4 bases from V and 1 from J, leaving 13 bases between them. Per the germline V gene, CDR1 is SGHRS and CDR2 is YFSETQ. CDR3 length: 15 amino acids. For the CDR3, the DNA is TGCGCCAGCAGCAGACTGGGGGGGCGCACAGATACGCAGTATTTT. Protein: CASSRLGGRTDTQYF.

The chain couples TRBV4-1 to TRBJ1-5; D not resolved. CDR1 and CDR2 from the germline V gene are MGHRA and YSYEKL. CDR3 length: 16 residues. The V gene lost 0 bases and the J gene lost 2 bases, with 11 bases spanning the gap. CDR3 protein: CASSQEQIDRNQPQHF. The CDR3 DNA follows: TGCGCCAGCAGCCAAGAGCAGATTGATCGCAATCAGCCCCAGCATTTT.

This chain uses TRBV29-1 with TRBJ2-7; TRBD2 agrees at 7 bases. The CDR3 is made up of 13 amino acids. J lost 6 bases, V lost 6 bases, and 11 bases had no gene match. Germline-derived CDR1 and CDR2 are SQVTM and ANQGSEA. In DNA form, the CDR3 reads TGCAGCGTCAGACCTCCTGGGGGGGGCGAGCAGTACTTC. This codes for CSVRPPGGGEQYF.

This clonotype was picked up a small number of times. The chain couples TRBV5-1 to TRBJ1-2, with 10 nucleotides matching TRBD1. The CDR3 runs to 15 residues. V trimming: 4 bases; J trimming: 4 bases; junction bases outside the gene matches: 7. CDR1 SGHRS and CDR2 YFSETQ come from the germline V gene. DNA for the CDR3: TGCGCCAGCAGCCCTCGACAGGGGGCGACCTATGGCTACACCTTC. Encoded protein: CASSPRQGATYGYTF.